The 17 T cell receptor beta chains in this list originate from one sample, sequenced in a study of cytomegalovirus exposure and HLA in healthy donors. 13 Jbeta primers and 60 Vbeta primers were used for the PCR. The protocol was immunoSEQ multiplex PCR, while the TCRdb copy is restricted to in-frame clones and leaves out a portion. Of about 170,000 clones listed, about 79% are singletons. The source material was PBMCs. All receptors derive from a man aged 35 to 55 in good health and CMV-seropositive.

This rearrangement joins TRBV18 to TRBJ1-5; 10 bases fit TRBD1. V gave up 5 bases and J gave up 3 bases; unmatched junction bases: 7. This CDR3 is built from 16 residues. CDR1 is KGHSH, CDR2 LQKENI, per germline. The CDR3 region is CASSAQTGGNNQPQHF. The CDR3 DNA follows: TGTGCCAGCTCAGCACAGACAGGGGGCAACAATCAGCCCCAGCATTTT. Using reference TRBV18 and TRBJ1-5 for the parts outside the CDR3, the full variable domain is NAGVMQNPRHLVRRRGQEARLRCSPMKGHSHVYWYRQLPEEGLKFMVYLQKENIIDESGMPKERFSAEFPKEGPSILRIQQVVRGDSAAYFCASSAQTGGNNQPQHFGDGTRLSIL.

This chain joins TRBV5-1 and TRBJ2-1, with D unclear. Per the germline V gene, CDR1 is SGHRS and CDR2 is YFSETQ. V dropped 1 base and J dropped 9 bases, with 8 bases sitting between them. This CDR3 comprises 12 residues. The CDR3 protein is CASSLPLGEQFF. CDR3 bases: TGCGCCAGCAGCTTGCCCCTCGGTGAGCAGTTCTTC.

This chain joins TRBV7-2 and TRBJ2-3; 7 bases match TRBD1. Looked up from germline, CDR1 is SGHTA and CDR2 is FQGNSA. The V gene end was trimmed by 1 base and the J gene end by 5 bases; junction bases not matched to a gene: 3. The CDR3 covers 14 residues. Written as DNA, the CDR3 is TGTGCCAGCAGCTTAGGTAACAGGGGAGATACGCAGTATTTT. It encodes CASSLGNRGDTQYF.

As to this clone: An end of the junction differs from the germline gene, which may be a read error. The V gene is TRBV7-9, the J gene TRBJ1-2; D call uncertain. The CDR3 totals 17 residues. Germline loops: CDR1 SEHNR, CDR2 FQNEAQ (reference sequence). This CDR3 reads CSSSLEGGGVSNYGYTF. DNA for the CDR3: TGTTCCAGCAGCTTAGAGGGTGGCGGGGTCTCTAACTATGGCTACACCTTC.

This clone came up once. The chain links TRBV5-1 to TRBJ2-5; 10 nucleotides line up with TRBD2. CDR1 SGHRS and CDR2 YFSETQ come from the germline V gene. V lost 4 bases and J lost 6; bases outside the gene matches: 9. CDR3 length: 15 residues. The DNA of the CDR3 is TGCGCCAGCAGCATCTCTAGCGGGAGTTGGAAGACCCAGTACTTC. This gives the protein CASSISSGSWKTQYF.

The J gene is TRBJ2-7, the V gene TRBV5-5; 7 bases are a match to TRBD1. The CDR3 has 16 amino acids. Germline V gene sequence: CDR1 SGHKS, CDR2 YYEKEE (reference sequence). The J segment lost 0 bases and the V segment lost 4 bases, leaving 10 bases of the junction unmatched. CDR3 region: CASSEHRDRYSYEQYF. Here the CDR3 DNA reads TGTGCCAGCAGCGAACACCGGGACAGATACTCCTACGAGCAGTACTTC.

The genes are TRBV6-1 and TRBJ1-2, with 12 bases identical to TRBD1. In germline, CDR1 is MNHNS, CDR2 SASEGT. V was clipped by 4 bases and J by 4 bases; unmatched bases: 4. The length of the CDR3 is 15 residues. The CDR3 region is CASSARDRGPYGYTF. The CDR3 DNA reads as TGTGCCAGCAGTGCCCGGGACAGGGGGCCCTATGGCTACACCTTC.

The genes are TRBV11-3 and TRBJ2-1, with 7 bases fitting TRBD2. CDR3 length: 12 residues. The germline V gene encodes CDR1 SGHNT and CDR2 YENEEA. Trimming cost V 3 bases and J 15 bases; bases outside gene matches: 8. The DNA for the CDR3 is TGTGCCAGCAGCTTTTCGAGCGGGACCCGGTTCTTC. Amino acids: CASSFSSGTRFF.

This clone showed up just a few times. The chain employs TRBV29-1 and TRBJ2-3; D might be TRBD1 (5 bases). Germline CDR1 SQVTM, CDR2 ANQGSEA. This CDR3 has 13 residues. The V gene lost 6 bases and the J gene lost 1 base, with 11 bases spanning the gap. CDR3 nucleotide sequence: TGCAGCGTCAATTTACAGGGCACAGATACGCAGTATTTT. As protein: CSVNLQGTDTQYF.

This chain connects TRBV28 to TRBJ1-5; weak D call: TRBD1 (5 bases). Germline CDR1 is MDHEN and CDR2 is SYDVKM. The CDR3 is 16 residues long. Trimming stripped 5 bases from V and 0 bases from J, with 14 bases between. This chain's CDR3 is CASSHRGRYSNQPQHF. Written as DNA, the CDR3 is TGTGCCAGCAGTCACCGGGGGAGATATAGCAATCAGCCCCAGCATTTT.

This clone was seen a few times. Germline and junction disagree at one end, which may indicate a read error. The rearrangement links TRBV10-3 to TRBJ2-6, with D possibly matching TRBD1 (6 bases). CDR1 and CDR2 (germline): ENHRY, SYGVKD. CDR3 length equals 17 residues. CDR3 bases: TGTGCCATCAGTAAGACAGGACCTTCTTCTGGGGCCAACGGCCTGACTTTC. The encoded protein is CAISKTGPSSGANGLTF.

The V and J genes are TRBV6-1 and TRBJ2-2, with 12 bases lining up with TRBD1. Germline lookup yields CDR1 MNHNS and CDR2 SASEGT. The CDR3 covers 16 residues. The J segment lost 6 bases and the V segment lost 4 bases, leaving 6 bases of the junction unmatched. CDR3 DNA: TGTGCCAGCAGTGGGGGGACAGGGGGCACGGCCGGGGAGCTGTTTTTT. Its protein product is CASSGGTGGTAGELFF.

The gene calls are TRBV9 and TRBJ2-3; 8 bases map to TRBD2. With 3 bases clipped from V and 0 bases from J, the junction kept 3 bases outside the gene matches. This CDR3 has 15 residues. Germline CDR1 reads SGDLS; CDR2 reads YYNGEE. The chain's CDR3 is CASSGSSGSTDTQYF. The CDR3, as DNA: TGTGCCAGCAGCGGTTCTAGCGGGAGCACAGATACGCAGTATTTT.

The genes are TRBV5-4 and TRBJ2-1; 11 bases map to TRBD2. The CDR3 is made up of 16 amino acids. V gave up 4 bases and J gave up 2 bases; unmatched junction bases: 5. Per germline, CDR1 SGHNT and CDR2 YYREEE (reference sequence). Here the CDR3 DNA reads TGTGCCAGCAGCGGGAGACTAGCGGGACCCTACAATGAGCAGTTCTTC. Its protein is CASSGRLAGPYNEQFF.

This chain connects TRBV6-1 to TRBJ1-1, with 7 bases fitting TRBD1. Germline V lookup: CDR1 MNHNS, CDR2 SASEGT. Trimming at V came to 6 bases and at J to 2 bases, leaving 3 bases not matched to a gene. The CDR3 loop spans 13 amino acids. The CDR3 nucleotides are TGTGCCAGCAGCTGGGACAGCAACACTGAAGCTTTCTTT. This gives the protein CASSWDSNTEAFF.

This clone has only a few counts. This chain links TRBV18 with TRBJ2-1; TRBD2 aligns across 10 bases. CDR3 length: 15 residues. Germline CDR1 KGHSH, CDR2 LQKENI. V gave up 3 bases and J gave up 8 bases; unmatched junction bases: 7. CDR3 nucleotides: TGTGCCAGCTCACCCCTAGCGGGAGAAAACTATGAGCAGTTCTTC. It specifies CASSPLAGENYEQFF.

The V and J genes are TRBV19 and TRBJ2-1, with D perhaps matching TRBD2 (5 bases). The CDR3 has 12 amino acids. Trimming shortened V by 8 bases and J by 13 bases, and 18 bases separated the two germline ends. Germline V CDR1 and CDR2: LNHDA, SQIVND (reference sequence). This CDR3 reads CASREDYNTQFF. CDR3 DNA: TGTGCCAGTCGGGAAGACTACAATACTCAGTTCTTC.